A single sample gave rise to the 23 T cell receptor beta chains below, sequenced in a study of shared clonotypes between healthy human individuals. The table came from immunoSEQ multiplex PCR; TCRdb's copy has only in-frame clones and leaves some out. In the table there are about 560,000 clones, roughly four fifths of which are singletons. Sequencing was carried out using PBMCs. All receptors come from a woman aged 40-49 years in good health. Some clones in this sample may be carry-over from other donors' samples.

This clone is a singleton in its sample. The V call is TRBV5-1, the J call TRBJ2-2; 15 nucleotides match TRBD2. The V segment lost 3 bases and the J segment 6 bases; nucleotides outside the gene matches: 9. The CDR3 extends over 18 amino acids. Germline CDR1 SGHRS, CDR2 YFSETQ. The CDR3: CASSSGLAGGPRAGELFF. The CDR3 DNA sequence: TGCGCCAGCAGCTCAGGACTAGCGGGAGGGCCGAGAGCCGGGGAGCTGTTTTTT. Full variable domain (outside the CDR3, taken from reference TRBV5-1 and TRBJ2-2): KAGVTQTPRYLIKTRGQQVTLSCSPISGHRSVSWYQQTPGQGLQFLFEYFSETQRNKGNFPGRFSGRQFSNSRSEMNVSTLELGDSALYLCASSSGLAGGPRAGELFFGEGSRLTVL.

The V and J genes are TRBV18 and TRBJ1-1; 9 bases are a match to TRBD1. This CDR3 has 13 residues. Trimming cost V 8 bases and J 3 bases; bases outside gene matches: 4. Germline CDR1 is KGHSH and CDR2 is LQKENI. The CDR3 reads CASQDRGDTEAFF. CDR3 nucleotides: TGTGCCAGCCAAGACAGGGGGGACACTGAAGCTTTCTTT. The variable domain in full, with the rest retrieved from reference TRBV18 and TRBJ1-1, is NAGVMQNPRHLVRRRGQEARLRCSPMKGHSHVYWYRQLPEEGLKFMVYLQKENIIDESGMPKERFSAEFPKEGPSILRIQQVVRGDSAAYFCASQDRGDTEAFFGQGTRLTVV.

The chain links TRBV19 to TRBJ2-6; D gene unclear. This CDR3 is built from 14 residues. Germline assignment: CDR1 LNHDA and CDR2 SQIVND (reference sequence). Trimming stripped 7 bases from V and 0 bases from J, with 7 bases between. CDR3 protein: CASTLNSGANVLTF. The CDR3 DNA reads TGTGCCAGTACCCTAAACTCTGGGGCCAACGTCCTGACTTTC.

The count of this clone is one. The chain carries TRBV28 and TRBJ1-5, with TRBD1 matching 11 bases. This CDR3 spans 12 amino acids. Germline lookup yields CDR1 MDHEN and CDR2 SYDVKM. J lost 10 bases, V lost 10 bases, and 6 bases had no gene match. The CDR3 coding sequence is TGTGCCACCGGGACAGGGGGTAAACCCCAGCATTTT. Translation: CATGTGGKPQHF.

CDR3 coding DNA: TGCGCCAGCAGCCAAGATCCCCCCCCGGGACAGGGTCGAAACACCATATATTTT. Protein sequence: CASSQDPPPGQGRNTIYF. V and J are TRBV4-1 and TRBJ1-3, with 9 bases matching TRBD1. The CDR3 covers 18 residues. Germline V gene data show CDR1 as MGHRA and CDR2 as YSYEKL. The V and J ends lost 0 bases and 5 bases, in that order; junction bases with no gene match: 11.

In DNA form, the CDR3 reads TGTGCCAGCAGTTTCAACGACTTTTACGTGCAGTACTTC. It yields the protein CASSFNDFYVQYF. V usage is TRBV26 and J usage is TRBJ2-5; the table's D gene call, TRBD2, was not cross checked with the DNA. TRBV26 is a listed pseudogene. The CDR3 loop spans 13 amino acids.

V gene TRBV5-8 combines with J gene TRBJ2-2, with unresolved D. The germline V and J ends were trimmed by 2 bases and 6 bases, with 11 bases remaining between them. Germline lookup yields CDR1 SGHTS and CDR2 YDEGEE. The length of the CDR3 is 14 residues. The DNA of the CDR3 is TGTGCCAGCAGCTTCAGGAGATATGCCGGGGAGCTGTTTTTT. Protein: CASSFRRYAGELFF.

A single count supports this clone. The genes are TRBV10-1 and TRBJ2-2; D not certain. There are 13 residues in the CDR3. CDR1 is WNHNN, CDR2 SYGVQD, per germline (reference sequence). The germline V and J ends were trimmed by 4 bases and 4 bases, with 7 bases remaining between them. CDR3 bases: TGCGCCAGCAGTGGACTTCTCACCGGGGAGCTGTTTTTT. Protein product: CASSGLLTGELFF.

V usage is TRBV5-1 and J usage is TRBJ2-7; maybe TRBD1 (6 bases). The CDR3 contains 16 residues. Trimming pared 1 base from V and 1 base from J, leaving 15 bases between. Germline assignment: CDR1 SGHRS and CDR2 YFSETQ. CDR3 protein: CASSLSSQGLSYEQYF. The DNA of the CDR3 is TGCGCCAGCAGCTTGAGTTCCCAGGGGCTGTCCTACGAGCAGTACTTC.

The chain links TRBV4-3 to TRBJ2-1; 8 nucleotides align to TRBD2. In germline, CDR1 is LGHNA, CDR2 YSLEER. Germline trimming cut 0 bases from V and 1 base from J; bases unmatched to any gene: 8. CDR3 length: 18 residues. The CDR3 region is CASSQEQSAGESYNEQFF. In nucleotides, the CDR3 is TGCGCCAGCAGCCAAGAGCAGTCAGCGGGAGAATCCTACAATGAGCAGTTCTTC.

The rearrangement joins TRBV2 to TRBJ1-5; no clear D gene. The CDR3 loop spans 13 amino acids. V was trimmed by 1 base and J by 0 bases, leaving 1 base between them. The germline gives CDR1 SNHLY, CDR2 FYNNEI. CDR3 protein: CASSEVSNQPQHF. The DNA of the CDR3 is TGTGCCAGCAGTGAAGTTAGCAATCAGCCCCAGCATTTT.

The rearrangement uses TRBV10-3 and TRBJ2-2; possibly TRBD2 for D (6 bases). With 4 bases removed from V and 1 base from J, the gap between germline ends came to 10 bases. The CDR3 has 15 residues. The V gene's germline CDR1 is ENHRY and CDR2 SYGVKD. CDR3 amino acids: CAISGDSLNTGELFF. In nucleotides, the CDR3 is TGTGCCATCAGTGGGGACTCCCTGAACACCGGGGAGCTGTTTTTT.

The chain has TRBV28 and TRBJ2-7; D assignment may be TRBD1 or TRBD2 (6 bases each). The germline V gene encodes CDR1 MDHEN and CDR2 SYDVKM. Trimming removed 2 bases from V and 0 bases from J, with 11 bases in between. The CDR3 has 15 amino acids. In nucleotides, the CDR3 is TGTGCCAGCAGTTTAGGGACGGGGGCCTCCTACGAGCAGTACTTC. Its protein product is CASSLGTGASYEQYF.

The CDR3 DNA reads as TGCAGCGTATGGGACAGGGGTCGGACAGATACGCAGTATTTT. Protein product: CSVWDRGRTDTQYF. The chain has TRBV29-1 and TRBJ2-3; 10 bases match TRBD1. V lost 6 bases to trimming and J lost 3 bases; unmatched junction nucleotides: 6. The length of the CDR3 is 14 residues. Germline V CDR1 and CDR2: SQVTM, ANQGSEA.

Written as DNA, the CDR3 is TGTGCCAGCTCACCCGGGACAGACGGGTACGAGCAGTACTTC. Its protein is CASSPGTDGYEQYF. The rearrangement joins TRBV18 to TRBJ2-7; 7 bases map to TRBD1. With V trimmed by 3 bases and J by 4 bases, 6 bases remained unmatched. The CDR3 is 14 amino acids. The germline gives CDR1 KGHSH, CDR2 LQKENI.

Remarks on this clone: Given a far larger clone just one base away, this is likely a sequencing read error. This sample includes further DNA sequences coding for the same CDR3. The chain employs TRBV5-6 and TRBJ1-1, with D perhaps TRBD1 (6 bases). Germline CDR1 is SGHDT and CDR2 is YYEEEE. The length of the CDR3 is 17 residues. The germline V and J ends were trimmed by 7 bases and 2 bases, with 24 bases remaining between them. CDR3 in DNA: TGTGCCAGCCACTATATGACAGGTTTACTCGATAACACTGAAGCTTTCTTT. Amino acids: CASHYMTGLLDNTEAFF. Filled out from reference TRBV5-6 and TRBJ1-1, the complete variable domain reads DAGVTQSPTHLIKTRGQQVTLRCSPKSGHDTVSWYQQALGQGPQFIFQYYEEEERQRGNFPDRFSGHQFPNYSSELNVNALLLGDSALYLCASHYMTGLLDNTEAFFGQGTRLTVV.

In DNA, the CDR3 is TGTGCCAGCAACCCAGGTGGTGGGACACCCACTGAAGCTTTCTTT. Its translation is CASNPGGGTPTEAFF. The chain combines TRBV28 with TRBJ1-1; D is possibly TRBD1 (6 bases). The CDR3 is made up of 15 amino acids. CDR1 and CDR2 (germline): MDHEN, SYDVKM. Trimming removed 7 bases from V and 4 bases from J, with 19 bases in between. The full variable domain, its missing parts supplied by reference TRBV28 and TRBJ1-1, is DVKVTQSSRYLVKRTGEKVFLECVQDMDHENMFWYRQDPGLGLRLIYFSYDVKMKEKGDIPEGYSVSREKKERFSLILESASTNQTSMYLCASNPGGGTPTEAFFGQGTRLTVV.

This clone was recorded at least ten times. The gene calls are TRBV28 and TRBJ1-1; D is perhaps TRBD1 (6 bases). CDR3 length: 12 residues. V was trimmed by 3 bases and J by 7 bases, leaving 9 bases between them. Germline values: CDR1 MDHEN, CDR2 SYDVKM. The CDR3 region is CASSFRTDEAFF. In nucleotides, the CDR3 is TGTGCCAGCAGTTTCAGGACAGATGAAGCTTTCTTT.

This rearrangement joins TRBV6-6 to TRBJ1-6; D is undetermined. V shed 6 bases and J shed 5 bases, with 14 bases lying between them. Germline V CDR1 and CDR2: MNHNY, SVGAGI (reference sequence). This CDR3 spans 15 amino acids. The CDR3, as DNA: TGTGCCAGCAGCCTCATTCGGGAGGATAATTCACCCCTCCACTTT. Translated: CASSLIREDNSPLHF.

The V call is TRBV28, the J call TRBJ2-3; D ambiguous. The germline gives CDR1 MDHEN, CDR2 SYDVKM. V shed 4 bases and J shed 4 bases, with 12 bases lying between them. There are 14 residues in the CDR3. CDR3 region: CASSSRTLADTQYF. CDR3 nucleotides: TGTGCCAGCAGTTCCAGGACCCTGGCAGATACGCAGTATTTT.

This chain uses TRBV19 with TRBJ2-2; 8 bases match TRBD1. This CDR3 region has 13 residues. V lost 10 bases to trimming and J lost 2 bases; unmatched junction nucleotides: 3. CDR1 and CDR2 (germline): LNHDA, SQIVND (reference sequence). CDR3 sequence (DNA): TGTGCCACGGGACAGGCCAACACCGGGGAGCTGTTTTTT. Translating gives CATGQANTGELFF.

The chain recombines TRBV5-6 with TRBJ2-7; the D gene could be TRBD1 or TRBD2 (5 bases each). The CDR3 has 15 amino acids. From germline, CDR1 is SGHDT and CDR2 YYEEEE. V was cut by 0 bases and J by 2 bases, with 12 bases left in between. The CDR3 here is CASSLAGTLPYEQYF. The CDR3 DNA follows: TGTGCCAGCAGCTTGGCCGGGACCCTGCCCTACGAGCAGTACTTC.

The V call is TRBV28, the J call TRBJ2-3; TRBD2 aligns across 7 bases. Germline V gene lookup returns CDR1 MDHEN and CDR2 SYDVKM. The junction had 10 bases not matched to a gene; V was cut back by 5 bases and J by 2 bases. This CDR3 has 16 residues. In DNA form, the CDR3 reads TGTGCCAGCAGTAATAGCGGGTATCGAGACACAGATACGCAGTATTTT. Amino acid sequence: CASSNSGYRDTDTQYF.